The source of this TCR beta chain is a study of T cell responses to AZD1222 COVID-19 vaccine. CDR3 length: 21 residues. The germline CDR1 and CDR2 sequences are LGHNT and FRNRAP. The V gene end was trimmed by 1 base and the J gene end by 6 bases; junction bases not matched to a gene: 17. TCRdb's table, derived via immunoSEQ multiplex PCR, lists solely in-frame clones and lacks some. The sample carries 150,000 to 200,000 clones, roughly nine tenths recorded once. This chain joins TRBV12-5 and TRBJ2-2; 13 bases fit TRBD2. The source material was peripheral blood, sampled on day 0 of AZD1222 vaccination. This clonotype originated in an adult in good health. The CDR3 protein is CASGLARGTSGNEGEAGELFF. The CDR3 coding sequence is TGTGCTAGTGGTTTGGCTCGCGGGACTAGCGGGAACGAGGGAGAGGCCGGGGAGCTGTTTTTT.